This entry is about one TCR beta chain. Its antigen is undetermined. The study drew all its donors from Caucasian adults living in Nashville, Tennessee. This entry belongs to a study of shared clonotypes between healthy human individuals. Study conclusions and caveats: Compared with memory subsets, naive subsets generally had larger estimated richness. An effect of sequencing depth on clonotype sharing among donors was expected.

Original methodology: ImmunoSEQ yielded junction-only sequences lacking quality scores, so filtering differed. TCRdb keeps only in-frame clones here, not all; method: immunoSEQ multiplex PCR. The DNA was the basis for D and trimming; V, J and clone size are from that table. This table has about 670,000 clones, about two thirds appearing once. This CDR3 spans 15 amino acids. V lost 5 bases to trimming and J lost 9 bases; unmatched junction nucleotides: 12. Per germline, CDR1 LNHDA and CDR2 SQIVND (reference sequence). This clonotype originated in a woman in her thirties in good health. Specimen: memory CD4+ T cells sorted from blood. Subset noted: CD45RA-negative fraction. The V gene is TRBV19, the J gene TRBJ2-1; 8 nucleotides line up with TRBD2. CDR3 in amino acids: CASSPPGLAYGEQFF. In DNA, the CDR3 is TGTGCCAGTAGTCCGCCCGGACTAGCTTACGGTGAGCAGTTCTTC.